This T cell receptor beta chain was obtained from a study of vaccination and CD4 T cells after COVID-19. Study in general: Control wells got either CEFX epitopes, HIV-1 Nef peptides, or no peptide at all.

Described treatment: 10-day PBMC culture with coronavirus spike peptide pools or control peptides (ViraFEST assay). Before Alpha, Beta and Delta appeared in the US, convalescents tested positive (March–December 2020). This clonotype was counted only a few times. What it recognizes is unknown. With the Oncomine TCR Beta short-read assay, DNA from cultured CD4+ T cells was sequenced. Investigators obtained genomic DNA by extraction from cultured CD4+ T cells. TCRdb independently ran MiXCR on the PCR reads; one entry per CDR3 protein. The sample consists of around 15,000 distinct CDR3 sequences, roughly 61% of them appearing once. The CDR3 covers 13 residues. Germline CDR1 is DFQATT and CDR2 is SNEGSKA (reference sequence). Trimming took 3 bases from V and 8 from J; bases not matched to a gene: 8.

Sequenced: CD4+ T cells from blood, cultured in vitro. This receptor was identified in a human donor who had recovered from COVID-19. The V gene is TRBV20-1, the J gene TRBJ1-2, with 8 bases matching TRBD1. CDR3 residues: CSASPQGAPGYTF. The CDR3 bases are TGCAGTGCTAGTCCGCAGGGGGCGCCAGGCTACACCTTC.